The rows below give T cell receptor beta chains drawn from one sample of a study of tumour-infiltrating T cells in Burkitt lymphoma. TCRdb's table, derived via immunoSEQ multiplex PCR, lists solely in-frame clones and lacks some. The sample holds a few thousand clones, 75% to 85% seen once. The sequenced sample consisted of tumor tissue. These receptor sequences come from a human donor with diffuse large B-cell lymphoma. Each CDR3 is given with its conserved first and last residue. The D gene is left open where the match is weak. The listing skips clone size in some rows; elsewhere it reads once, few, many or a size class.

J	size	D	V	DNA	CDR3
TRBJ2-5	NA	NA	TRBV5-5	TGTGCCAGCAGCTTGAGAACGGGAGTGGGAGAGACCCAGTACTTC	CASSLRTGVGETQYF
TRBJ2-2	few	TRBD1	TRBV5-1	TGCGCCAGCAGCCCGGGACAGTTGAACACCGGGGAGCTGTTTTTT	CASSPGQLNTGELFF
TRBJ2-3	NA	NA	TRBV7-2	TGTGCCAGCAGCTTAGGACCTAGCGTGGGTACAGATACGCAGTATTTT	CASSLGPSVGTDTQYF
TRBJ2-7	few	TRBD1	TRBV11-1	TGTGCCAGCACCTCAGGGACAGGCACCTACGAGCAGTACTTC	CASTSGTGTYEQYF
TRBJ1-3	few	TRBD1	TRBV5-1	TGCGCCAGCAGCTTGGAGGGGGCGCCTGGAAACACCATATATTTT	CASSLEGAPGNTIYF
TRBJ2-1	NA	NA	TRBV7-9	TGTGCCAGCAGCGGGCCCGGGACAATGGATGAGCAGTTCTTC	CASSGPGTMDEQFF
TRBJ1-5	NA	NA	TRBV7-7	TGTGCTAGCAGCTTAAGTTCCAGCAATCAGCCCCAGCATTTT	CASSLSSSNQPQHF
TRBJ1-1	NA	NA	TRBV7-2	TGTGCCAGCAGGACATTGGGGGACACTGAAGCTTTCTTT	CASRTLGDTEAFF
TRBJ1-2	NA	NA	TRBV7-2	TGTGCCAGCAGCCAAGCTCAGAGGTACACCTTC	CASSQAQRYTF
TRBJ2-2	few	TRBD2	TRBV27	TGTGCCAGCAGCGGACATTTTGGACTAGCGGAAAACACCGGGGAGCTGTTTTTT	CASSGHFGLAENTGELFF
TRBJ2-7	NA	NA	TRBV2	TGTGCCAGCAGTGCCAGCTCCTACGAGCAGTACTTC	CASSASSYEQYF
TRBJ1-4	NA	NA	TRBV19	TGTGCCAGTAGGAAGGCTAATGAAAAACTGTTTTTT	CASRKANEKLFF
TRBJ1-2	NA	NA	TRBV30	TGTGCCTGGGGGAGAGGGTCGGGGGAGGACTATGGCTACACCTTC	CAWGRGSGEDYGYTF
TRBJ1-1	NA	NA	TRBV21-1	TGTCGGAGGGGCGGGCCGATGAACACTGAAGCTTTCTTT	CRRGGPMNTEAFF
TRBJ2-6	once	TRBD1	TRBV9	TGTGCCAGCAGCGTAGTATATGACAGGGCAACTGGGGCCAACGTCCTGACTTTC	CASSVVYDRATGANVLTF
TRBJ2-1	NA	TRBD2	TRBV7-2	TGTGCCAGCAGCTTAGAGGCCTCGGGAGGGTACAATGAGCAGTTCTTC	CASSLEASGGYNEQFF
TRBJ1-2	NA	NA	TRBV4-2	TGTGCCAGCAGCCAAGCAACCTCGGCCGGGGTCTATGGCTACACCTTC	CASSQATSAGVYGYTF
TRBJ1-2	NA	NA	TRBV5-1	TGCGCCAGCAGCTTGGAGGGACCAAACTATGGCTACACCTTC	CASSLEGPNYGYTF
TRBJ2-4	large	NA	TRBV5-4	TGTGCCAGCAGCTTGGCAGGGCAGGGCCTTCAGTACTTC	CASSLAGQGLQYF
TRBJ1-2	once	NA	TRBV18	TGTGCCAGCTCACCACCGGATCACAGGGCGAACTATGGCTACACCTTC	CASSPPDHRANYGYTF
TRBJ2-1	NA	NA	TRBV7-8	TGTGCCAGCAGCAGGGAGTGGCGAGTCTCCAACAATGAGCAGTTCTTC	CASSREWRVSNNEQFF
TRBJ2-2	NA	NA	TRBV19	TGTGCCAGTAGCAGGACTATAACCGGGGAGCTGTTTTTT	CASSRTITGELFF
TRBJ2-5	NA	NA	TRBV18	TGTGCCAGCTCACCCCGGTCGCAATGGGAGGAGACCCAGTACTTC	CASSPRSQWEETQYF
TRBJ2-7	NA	TRBD2	TRBV5-6	TGTGCCAGCAGCAACGGACTAGCGGGGGCCGCAGGTTTGTACTACGAGCAGTACTTC	CASSNGLAGAAGLYYEQYF
TRBJ2-7	NA	TRBD1	TRBV11-2	TGTGCCAGCAGCTTATACCAGGGGGCGGGCGAGCAGTACTTC	CASSLYQGAGEQYF
TRBJ2-1	NA	TRBD2	TRBV28	TGTGCCAGCAGCCCTATTAGCGGGTCAAGCTCCTACAATGAGCAGTTCTTC	CASSPISGSSSYNEQFF
TRBJ1-1	large	NA	TRBV6-4	TGTGCCAGCAGGGACACTCCGAACACTGAAGCTTTCTTT	CASRDTPNTEAFF
TRBJ1-1	NA	TRBD1	TRBV7-9	TGTGCCAGCAGCCTCAGGACAGGCAGTGTGGCTTTCTTT	CASSLRTGSVAFF
TRBJ2-7	NA	NA	TRBV28	TGTGCCAGCAGTTTAAATATTGGGGATGTAATTTGGGCCTCCTACGAGCAGTACTTC	CASSLNIGDVIWASYEQYF
TRBJ1-2	NA	NA	TRBV6-5	TGTGCCAGCAGTTACACAGACAGCCGCTTCTCCTATGGCTACACCTTC	CASSYTDSRFSYGYTF
TRBJ1-1	NA	NA	TRBV19	TGTGCCAGTAGTATATACTTGGAAGCTTTCTTT	CASSIYLEAFF
TRBJ1-1	few	NA	TRBV6-1	TGTGCCAGCAGTGGATGGGGGTTCGCTGAAGCTTTCTTT	CASSGWGFAEAFF
TRBJ2-3	NA	NA	TRBV27	TGTGCCAGCAGTTTATTTGGAATGGGAACAGATACGCAGTATTTT	CASSLFGMGTDTQYF
TRBJ2-2	few	NA	TRBV27	TGTGCCAGCAGTGAAGTCTGGGGGATCACCGGGGAGCTGTTTTTT	CASSEVWGITGELFF
TRBJ2-1	NA	NA	TRBV27	TGTGCCAGCAGTTTAAGAGCGGGCTCCTACAATGAGCAGTTCTTC	CASSLRAGSYNEQFF
TRBJ2-2	NA	NA	TRBV30	TGTGCCTGGAGTTACACACGAACGAATTTGAACACCGGGGAGCTGTTTTTT	CAWSYTRTNLNTGELFF
TRBJ1-5	large	NA	TRBV27	TGTGCCAGCGGGGAAAATCAGCCCCAGCATTTT	CASGENQPQHF
TRBJ1-4	NA	NA	TRBV9	TGTGCCAGCAGCGTCTACCAGGGTATTGACCTAGGGGATGAAAAACTGTTTTTT	CASSVYQGIDLGDEKLFF
TRBJ2-1	NA	TRBD2	TRBV28	TGTGCCAGCAGCTGGGGGGGACTAGCGCCGAATGAGCAGTTCTTC	CASSWGGLAPNEQFF
TRBJ2-6	few	NA	TRBV5-1	TGCGCCAGCAGCGAGACAGTGGGCAACGTCCTGACTTTC	CASSETVGNVLTF
TRBJ2-5	NA	NA	TRBV11-2	TGTGCCAGCAGCTGGACAGTCCAAGAGACCCAGTACTTC	CASSWTVQETQYF
TRBJ2-5	NA	NA	TRBV11-2	TGTGCCAGCAGCTTAGCGGGGGGCAGGGAGACCCAGTACTTC	CASSLAGGRETQYF
TRBJ1-5	NA	NA	TRBV7-2	TGTGCCAGCAGCTTAGGCAGAAATCAGCCCCAGCATTTT	CASSLGRNQPQHF